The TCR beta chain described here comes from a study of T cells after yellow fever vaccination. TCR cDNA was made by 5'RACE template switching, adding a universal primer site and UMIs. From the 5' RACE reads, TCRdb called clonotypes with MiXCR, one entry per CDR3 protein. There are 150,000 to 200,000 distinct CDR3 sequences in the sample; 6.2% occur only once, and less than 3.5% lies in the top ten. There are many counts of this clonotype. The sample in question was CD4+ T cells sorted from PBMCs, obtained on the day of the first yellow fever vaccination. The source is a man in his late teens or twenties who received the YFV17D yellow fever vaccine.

CDR3 sequence: CASSRSQGANEKLFF. CDR3 nucleotide sequence: TGTGCCAGCAGCCGCTCGCAGGGGGCTAATGAAAAACTGTTTTTT. V usage is TRBV4-2 and J usage is TRBJ1-4, with TRBD1 matching over 7 bases. V lost 4 bases to trimming and J lost 3 bases; unmatched junction nucleotides: 5. Germline CDR1 LGHNA, CDR2 YNFKEQ. The length of the CDR3 is 15 residues.